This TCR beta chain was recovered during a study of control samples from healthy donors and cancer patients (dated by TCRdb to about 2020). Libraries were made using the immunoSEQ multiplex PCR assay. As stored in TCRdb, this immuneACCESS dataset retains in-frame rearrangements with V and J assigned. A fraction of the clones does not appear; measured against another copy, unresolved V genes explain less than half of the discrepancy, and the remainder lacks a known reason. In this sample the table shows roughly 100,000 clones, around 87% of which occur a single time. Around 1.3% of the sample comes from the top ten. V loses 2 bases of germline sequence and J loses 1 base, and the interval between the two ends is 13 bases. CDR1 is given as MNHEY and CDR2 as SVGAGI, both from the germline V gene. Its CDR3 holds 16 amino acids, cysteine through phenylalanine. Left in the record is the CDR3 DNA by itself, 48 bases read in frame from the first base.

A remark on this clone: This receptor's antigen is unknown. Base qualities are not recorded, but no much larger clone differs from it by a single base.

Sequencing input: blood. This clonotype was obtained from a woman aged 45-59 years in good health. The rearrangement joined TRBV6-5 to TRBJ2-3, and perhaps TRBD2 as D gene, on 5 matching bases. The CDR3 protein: CASSYGGLTRTDTQYF. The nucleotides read TGTGCCAGCAGTTACGGCGGGCTGACCCGCACAGATACGCAGTATTTT.